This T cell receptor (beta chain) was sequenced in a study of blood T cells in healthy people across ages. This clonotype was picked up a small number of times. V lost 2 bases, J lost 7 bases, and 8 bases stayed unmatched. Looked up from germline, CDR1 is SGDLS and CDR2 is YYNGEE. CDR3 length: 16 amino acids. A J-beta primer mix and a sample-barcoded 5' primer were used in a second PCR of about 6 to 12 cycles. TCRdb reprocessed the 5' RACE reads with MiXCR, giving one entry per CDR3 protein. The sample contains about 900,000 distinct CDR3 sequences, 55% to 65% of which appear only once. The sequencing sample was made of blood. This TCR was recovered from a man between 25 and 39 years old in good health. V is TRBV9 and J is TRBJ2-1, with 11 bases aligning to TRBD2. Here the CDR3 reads CASSVSSGGAWNEQFF. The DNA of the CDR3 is TGTGCCAGCAGCGTGAGTAGCGGGGGGGCCTGGAATGAGCAGTTCTTC.